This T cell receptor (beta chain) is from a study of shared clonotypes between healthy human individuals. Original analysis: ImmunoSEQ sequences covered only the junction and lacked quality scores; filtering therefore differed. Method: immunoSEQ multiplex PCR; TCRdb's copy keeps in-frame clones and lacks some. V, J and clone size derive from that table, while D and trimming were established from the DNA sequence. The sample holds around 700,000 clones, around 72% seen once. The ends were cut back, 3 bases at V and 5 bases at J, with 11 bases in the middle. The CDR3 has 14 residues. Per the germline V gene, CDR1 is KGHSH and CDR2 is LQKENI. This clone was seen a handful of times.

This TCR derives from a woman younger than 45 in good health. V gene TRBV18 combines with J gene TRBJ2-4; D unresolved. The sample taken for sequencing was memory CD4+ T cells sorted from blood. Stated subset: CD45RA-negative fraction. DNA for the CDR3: TGTGCCAGCTCACCGACAAGAGAAGAAAACATTCAGTACTTC. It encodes CASSPTREENIQYF.